This T cell receptor (beta chain) was identified during a study of Graves' ophthalmopathy and Graves' hyperthyroidism. There are 15 residues in the CDR3. Germline V gene sequence: CDR1 DFQATT, CDR2 SNEGSKA (reference sequence). V shed 6 bases, J shed 4 bases, and the junction held 10 bases outside the gene matches. This clonotype was recorded at least ten times. No antigen is known for it. Overall study findings and caveats: With about 71% sensitivity and roughly 72% specificity, the model predicted ophthalmopathy progression.

The study amplified TCR beta CDR3 regions using RNA transcripts. An opening RT-PCR round employed HTBI primers and preceded a second-round multiplex PCR. TCRdb ran MiXCR on the multiplex PCR reads and lists one entry per CDR3 protein. The sample has approximately 380,000 distinct CDR3 sequences, about 21% seen once. This chain connects TRBV20-1 to TRBJ2-7; 12 nucleotides agree with TRBD2. The sequenced sample was peripheral blood. The source of this sequence is a woman aged 18-29 years with stable Graves' hyperthyroidism. The CDR3 loop reads CSALAGGPVLYEQYF. CDR3 DNA sequence: TGCAGTGCCCTAGCGGGAGGGCCCGTTCTTTACGAGCAGTACTTC.